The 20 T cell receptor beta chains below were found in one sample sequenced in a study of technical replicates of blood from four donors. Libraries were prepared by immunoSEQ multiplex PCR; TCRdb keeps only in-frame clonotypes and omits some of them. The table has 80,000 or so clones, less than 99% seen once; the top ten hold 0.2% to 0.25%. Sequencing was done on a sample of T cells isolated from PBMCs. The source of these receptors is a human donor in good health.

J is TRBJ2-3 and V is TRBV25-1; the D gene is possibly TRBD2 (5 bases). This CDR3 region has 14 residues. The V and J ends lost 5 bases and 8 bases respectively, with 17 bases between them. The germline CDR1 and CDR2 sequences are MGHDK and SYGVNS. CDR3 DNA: TGTGCCAGCAGTCCTCCGAGAGGGATGGGTACGCAGTATTTT. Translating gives CASSPPRGMGTQYF.

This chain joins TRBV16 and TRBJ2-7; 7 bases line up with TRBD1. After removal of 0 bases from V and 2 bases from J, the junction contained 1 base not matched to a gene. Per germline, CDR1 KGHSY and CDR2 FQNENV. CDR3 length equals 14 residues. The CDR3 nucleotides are TGTGCCAGCAGCCAATCAGGGGGCACCTACGAGCAGTACTTC. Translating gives CASSQSGGTYEQYF.

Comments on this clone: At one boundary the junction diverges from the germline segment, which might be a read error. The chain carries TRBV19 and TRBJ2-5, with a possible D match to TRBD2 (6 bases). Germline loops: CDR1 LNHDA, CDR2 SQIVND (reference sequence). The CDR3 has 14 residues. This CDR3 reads CASRDPGLIETQYF. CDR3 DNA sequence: TGTGCTAGTAGAGATCCGGGACTCATAGAGACCCAGTACTTC.

This CDR3 reads CASSFLNEKLFF. DNA of the CDR3: TGTGCCAGCAGTTTTTTAAATGAAAAACTGTTTTTT. V usage is TRBV6-5 and J usage is TRBJ1-4; D is ambiguous. Trimming cost V 4 bases and J 5 bases, with 5 bases left between them. In germline, CDR1 is MNHEY, CDR2 SVGAGI. This CDR3 is built from 12 residues.

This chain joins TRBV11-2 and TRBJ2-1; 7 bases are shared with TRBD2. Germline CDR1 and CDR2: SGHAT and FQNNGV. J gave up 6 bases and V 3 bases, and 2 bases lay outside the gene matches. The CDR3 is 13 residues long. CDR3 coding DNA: TGTGCCAGCAGCTTTGGCGGGAGCAATGAGCAGTTCTTC. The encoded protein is CASSFGGSNEQFF.

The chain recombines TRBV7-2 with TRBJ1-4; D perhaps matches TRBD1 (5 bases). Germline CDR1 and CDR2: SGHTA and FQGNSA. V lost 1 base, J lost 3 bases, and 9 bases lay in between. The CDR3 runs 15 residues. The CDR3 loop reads CASSLDAGSNEKLFF. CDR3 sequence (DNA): TGTGCCAGCAGCTTAGACGCAGGGTCTAATGAAAAACTGTTTTTT. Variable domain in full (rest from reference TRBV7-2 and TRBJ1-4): GAGVSQSPSNKVTEKGKDVELRCDPISGHTALYWYRQSLGQGLEFLIYFQGNSAPDKSGLPSDRFSAERTGGSVSTLTIQRTQQEDSAVYLCASSLDAGSNEKLFFGSGTQLSVL.

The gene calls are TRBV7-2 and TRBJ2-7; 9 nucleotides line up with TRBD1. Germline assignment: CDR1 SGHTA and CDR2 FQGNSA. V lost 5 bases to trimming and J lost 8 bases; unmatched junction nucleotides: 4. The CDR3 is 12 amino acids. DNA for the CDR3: TGTGCCAGCAGCCTTGGACAGGGGAAGCAGTACTTC. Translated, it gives CASSLGQGKQYF.

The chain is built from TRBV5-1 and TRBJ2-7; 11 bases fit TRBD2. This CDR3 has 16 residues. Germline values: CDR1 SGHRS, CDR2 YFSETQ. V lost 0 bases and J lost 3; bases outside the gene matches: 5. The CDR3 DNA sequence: TGCGCCAGCAGCTTGGGGGTTAGCGGGAGGGTCTACGAGCAGTACTTC. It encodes CASSLGVSGRVYEQYF.

DNA for the CDR3: TGTGCCAGCAGTTCGGGACAGAACACCGGGGAGCTGTTTTTT. Its protein is CASSSGQNTGELFF. The gene calls are TRBV28 and TRBJ2-2; possibly TRBD1 for D (6 bases). The germline V gene has CDR1 MDHEN and CDR2 SYDVKM. The CDR3 consists of 14 residues. The V and J ends lost 4 bases and 1 base respectively, with 7 bases between them.

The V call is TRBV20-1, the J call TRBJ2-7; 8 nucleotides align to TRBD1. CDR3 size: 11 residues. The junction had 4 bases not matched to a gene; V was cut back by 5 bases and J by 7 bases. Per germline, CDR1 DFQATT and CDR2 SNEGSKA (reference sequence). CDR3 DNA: TGCAGTGCTTTGACAGGGGTTGAGCAGTACTTC. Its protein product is CSALTGVEQYF.

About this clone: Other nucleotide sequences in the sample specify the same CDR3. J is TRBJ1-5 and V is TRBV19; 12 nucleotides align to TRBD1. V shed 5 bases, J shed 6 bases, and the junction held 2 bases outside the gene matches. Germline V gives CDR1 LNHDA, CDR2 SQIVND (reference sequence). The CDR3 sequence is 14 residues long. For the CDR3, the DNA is TGTGCCAGTAGTCCGGGACAGGGGGCTCAGCCCCAGCATTTT. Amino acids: CASSPGQGAQPQHF.

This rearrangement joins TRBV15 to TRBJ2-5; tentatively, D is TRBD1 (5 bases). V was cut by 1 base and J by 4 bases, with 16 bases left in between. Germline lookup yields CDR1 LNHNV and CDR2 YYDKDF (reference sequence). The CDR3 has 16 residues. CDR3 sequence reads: CATSRGQTGETETQYF. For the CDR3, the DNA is TGTGCCACCAGCAGAGGGCAAACAGGCGAGACAGAGACCCAGTACTTC.

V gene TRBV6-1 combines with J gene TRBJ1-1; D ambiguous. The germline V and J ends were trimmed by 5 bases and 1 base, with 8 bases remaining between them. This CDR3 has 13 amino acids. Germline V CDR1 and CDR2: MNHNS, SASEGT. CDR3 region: CASSYTRNTEAFF. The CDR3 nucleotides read TGTGCCAGCAGTTATACGAGGAACACTGAAGCTTTCTTT.

CDR3 residues: CASSLDSRGGDTQYF. In DNA form, the CDR3 reads TGTGCCAGCAGCTTAGATTCCCGGGGGGGAGATACGCAGTATTTT. This chain joins TRBV11-2 and TRBJ2-3; 8 bases align to TRBD2. V was pared by 0 bases and J by 5 bases, with 4 bases of the junction left unmatched. The CDR3 totals 15 residues. CDR1 and CDR2 from the germline V gene are SGHAT and FQNNGV. Looking up the rest from reference TRBV11-2 and TRBJ2-3 gives the full variable domain: EAGVAQSPRYKIIEKRQSVAFWCNPISGHATLYWYQQILGQGPKLLIQFQNNGVVDDSQLPKDRFSAERLKGVDSTLKIQPAKLEDSAVYLCASSLDSRGGDTQYFGPGTRLTVL.

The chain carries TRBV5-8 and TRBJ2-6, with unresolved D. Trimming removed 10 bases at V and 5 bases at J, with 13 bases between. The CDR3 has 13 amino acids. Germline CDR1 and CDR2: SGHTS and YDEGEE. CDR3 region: CASTQSRANVLTF. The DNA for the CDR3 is TGTGCCTCCACACAAAGTCGGGCCAACGTCCTGACTTTC. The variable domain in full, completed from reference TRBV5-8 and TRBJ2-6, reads EAGVTQSPTHLIKTRGQQATLRCSPISGHTSVYWYQQALGLGLQFLLWYDEGEERNRGNFPPRFSGRQFPNYSSELNVNALELEDSALYLCASTQSRANVLTFGAGSRLTVL.

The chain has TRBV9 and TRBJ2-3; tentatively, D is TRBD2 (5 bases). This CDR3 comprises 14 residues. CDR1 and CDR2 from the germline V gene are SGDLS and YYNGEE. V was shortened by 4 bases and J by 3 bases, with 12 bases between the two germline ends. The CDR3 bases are TGTGCCAGCAGCAACGGGAACCCTACAGATACGCAGTATTTT. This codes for CASSNGNPTDTQYF.

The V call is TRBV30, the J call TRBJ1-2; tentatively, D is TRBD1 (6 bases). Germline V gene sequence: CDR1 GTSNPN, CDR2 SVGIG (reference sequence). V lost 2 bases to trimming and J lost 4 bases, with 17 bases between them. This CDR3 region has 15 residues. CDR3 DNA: TGTGCCTGGAGTCCGTGGGACACGGCCATCTATGGCTACACCTTC. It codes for CAWSPWDTAIYGYTF.

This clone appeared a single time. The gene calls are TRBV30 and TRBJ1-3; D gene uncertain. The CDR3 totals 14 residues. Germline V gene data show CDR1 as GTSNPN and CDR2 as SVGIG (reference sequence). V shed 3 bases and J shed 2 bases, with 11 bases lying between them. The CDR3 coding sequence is TGTGCCTGGAGAAATGGGAGAGCTGGAAACACCATATATTTT. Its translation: CAWRNGRAGNTIYF.

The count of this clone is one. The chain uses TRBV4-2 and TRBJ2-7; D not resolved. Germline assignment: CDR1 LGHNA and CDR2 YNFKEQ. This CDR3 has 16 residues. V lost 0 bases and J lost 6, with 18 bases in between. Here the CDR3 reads CASSQEFAASSLEQYF. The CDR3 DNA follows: TGTGCCAGCAGCCAAGAATTTGCAGCGAGTTCTCTCGAGCAGTACTTC.

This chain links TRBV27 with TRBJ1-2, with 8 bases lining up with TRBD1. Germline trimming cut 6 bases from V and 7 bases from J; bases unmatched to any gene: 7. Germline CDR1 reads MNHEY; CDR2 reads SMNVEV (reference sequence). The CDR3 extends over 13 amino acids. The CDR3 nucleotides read TGTGCCAGCAGCTCCGGACAGGGACTTGGCTACACCTTC. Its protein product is CASSSGQGLGYTF.